This T cell receptor beta chain derives from a study of PD-1 blockade in classical Hodgkin lymphoma. Specified time point: cycle 4 day 1 (C4D1), after 5 to 7 weeks of nivolumab. Each of the patients experienced relapse following autologous stem cell transplantation, and their brentuximab vedotin exposure differed. PBMCs were thawed, and CD8+ T cells were then isolated from them by magnetic negative selection. Study results and limitations: Diversity similar to that of newly diagnosed patients was seen at baseline in complete responders. When set against healthy donors, newly diagnosed patients were reported to show lower baseline TCR diversity. Any patient who commenced nivolumab under 1 year after ASCT was excluded.

This clone was detected only a few times. Its antigen is unidentified. The V end lost 4 bases, the J end lost 4 bases, and 19 bases lay between the germline ends. CDR1 and CDR2 (germline): SGDLS, YYNGEE. The CDR3 is 16 residues long. TCRdb's copy holds only in-frame clones and misses some; the assay was immunoSEQ multiplex PCR. Here the sample spans about 20,000 clones, roughly 80% being singletons. Specimen: CD8+ T cells from blood, collected before the fourth cycle of nivolumab. The chain couples TRBV9 to TRBJ2-3, with TRBD1 as a possible D gene (6 bases). This clonotype originated in a human donor with classical Hodgkin lymphoma. The CDR3 reads CASSPRGAVLPDTQYF. CDR3 sequence (DNA): TGTGCCAGCAGCCCCAGGGGAGCAGTATTACCAGATACGCAGTATTTT.